This TCR beta chain appears in the sequencing data of a study of radiotherapy plus CTLA-4 blockade in lung cancer. General study findings and limits: Together with interferon-beta, which increased in serum after radiation, early dynamic changes in blood T cell clones were reportedly the best predictors of response.

The ends were cut back, 0 bases at V and 8 bases at J, with 10 bases in the middle. The CDR3 is 13 residues long. From germline, CDR1 is SGHTA and CDR2 FQGNSA. Remarks on this clone: Its target is not known.

Clones were sequenced by immunoSEQ multiplex PCR, and TCRdb holds only the in-frame ones, with some missing. This sample has roughly 50,000 clones, with about 88% found just once. Specimen: peripheral blood, collected from a patient treated with radiotherapy plus ipilimumab. The chain combines TRBV7-2 with TRBJ1-1; D may be TRBD1 (5 bases). The source is a human donor with non-small cell lung cancer whose response to radiotherapy plus ipilimumab could not be evaluated. The CDR3 here is CASSLAPTAEAFF. Here the CDR3 DNA reads TGTGCCAGCAGCTTAGCGCCGACAGCAGAAGCTTTCTTT.